The sequence of this TCR beta chain was determined in a study of T cell changes during pregnancy in multiple sclerosis. With V trimmed by 2 bases and J by 4 bases, 9 bases remained unmatched. Germline lookup yields CDR1 SGHTA and CDR2 FQGNSA. This CDR3 contains 17 residues. Assay: immunoSEQ multiplex PCR; the TCRdb copy retains only in-frame clones and omits some. The sample yields about 87,000 clones, approximately 92% seen once. This TCR was recovered from a female donor in good health, enrolled as a control in a pregnancy study. Sequences were derived from peripheral blood, sampled in the third trimester of pregnancy. This chain connects TRBV7-2 to TRBJ2-7; 12 positions agree with TRBD2. CDR3 sequence: CASSLSASGRARYEQYF. The CDR3 bases are TGTGCCAGCAGCTTATCGGCTAGCGGGAGGGCCCGTTACGAGCAGTACTTC.